Reported below is one T cell receptor beta chain. Its target is unknown. This sample was included in a study of cytomegalovirus exposure and HLA in healthy donors. For the study at large: The 120 or so validation repertoires used a platform that matched the one used for the approximately 610 first-cohort repertoires, as a later analysis reported.

The V end lost 7 bases, the J end lost 0 bases, and 9 bases lay between the germline ends. The CDR3 loop spans 13 amino acids. Per germline, CDR1 LNHDA and CDR2 SQIVND (reference sequence). Whole-study results and caveats: There were 150 or so TCR beta chains listed as cytomegalovirus-associated. The CMV antigen specificity of a few CMV-associated chains was confirmed through in vitro analysis. Subsequent analysis showed first-cohort TCR clusters tending to co-occur in 120 validation repertoires.

Libraries were prepared by immunoSEQ multiplex PCR; TCRdb keeps only in-frame clonotypes and omits some of them. The sample lists about 400,000 clones, roughly 90% occurring once. The sequenced sample was PBMCs. This sequence originates from a woman aged 18 to 35 in good health and CMV-seronegative. The chain carries TRBV19 and TRBJ1-2, with unresolved D. CDR3 loop: CASKGRSNYGYTF. In DNA, the CDR3 is TGTGCCAGTAAAGGGAGATCTAACTATGGCTACACCTTC.